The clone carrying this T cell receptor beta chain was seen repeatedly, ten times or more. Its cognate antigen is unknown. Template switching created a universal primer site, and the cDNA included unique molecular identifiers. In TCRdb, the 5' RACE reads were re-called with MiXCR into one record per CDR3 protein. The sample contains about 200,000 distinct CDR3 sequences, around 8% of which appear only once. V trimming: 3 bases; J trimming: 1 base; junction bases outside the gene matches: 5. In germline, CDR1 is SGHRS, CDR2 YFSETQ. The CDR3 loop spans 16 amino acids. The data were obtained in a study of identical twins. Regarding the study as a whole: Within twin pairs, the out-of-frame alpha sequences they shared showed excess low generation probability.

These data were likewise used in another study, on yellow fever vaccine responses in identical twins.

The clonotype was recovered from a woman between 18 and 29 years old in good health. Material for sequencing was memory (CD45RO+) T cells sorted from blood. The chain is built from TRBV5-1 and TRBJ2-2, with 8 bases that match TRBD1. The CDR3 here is CASSSTGTGNTGELFF. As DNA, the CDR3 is TGCGCCAGCAGCTCAACCGGGACAGGGAACACCGGGGAGCTGTTTTTT.